This T cell receptor (beta chain) stems from a study of T cell responses to AZD1222 COVID-19 vaccine. Overall study results and limits: Unmutated variant regions reportedly attract nearly half of all spike-specific TCRs. Just a handful of AZD1222 recipients tested seropositive at baseline. Repertoire samples came only from after the peak T cell response.

This CDR3 spans 17 amino acids. V was clipped by 2 bases and J by 0 bases; unmatched bases: 7. Germline-derived CDR1 and CDR2 are SGHRS and YFSETQ. In the case of this clone: Its target is not known.

Only in-frame clones appear in the TCRdb table, and some are missing; sequencing was by immunoSEQ multiplex PCR. The data contain over 150,000 clones, less than 90% of them seen just once; the ten biggest clones take up 5.5% to 6%. This material consisted of peripheral blood, taken on day 0 of MenACWY control vaccination. This TCR was recovered from an adult in good health. The chain has TRBV5-1 and TRBJ1-4; 7 nucleotides align to TRBD1. The CDR3 nucleotides read TGCGCCAGCAGCTTACAGGGGAGGCGGGCAACTAATGAAAAACTGTTTTTT. This gives the protein CASSLQGRRATNEKLFF. Full variable domain (remainder filled in from reference TRBV5-1 and TRBJ1-4): KAGVTQTPRYLIKTRGQQVTLSCSPISGHRSVSWYQQTPGQGLQFLFEYFSETQRNKGNFPGRFSGRQFSNSRSEMNVSTLELGDSALYLCASSLQGRRATNEKLFFGSGTQLSVL.